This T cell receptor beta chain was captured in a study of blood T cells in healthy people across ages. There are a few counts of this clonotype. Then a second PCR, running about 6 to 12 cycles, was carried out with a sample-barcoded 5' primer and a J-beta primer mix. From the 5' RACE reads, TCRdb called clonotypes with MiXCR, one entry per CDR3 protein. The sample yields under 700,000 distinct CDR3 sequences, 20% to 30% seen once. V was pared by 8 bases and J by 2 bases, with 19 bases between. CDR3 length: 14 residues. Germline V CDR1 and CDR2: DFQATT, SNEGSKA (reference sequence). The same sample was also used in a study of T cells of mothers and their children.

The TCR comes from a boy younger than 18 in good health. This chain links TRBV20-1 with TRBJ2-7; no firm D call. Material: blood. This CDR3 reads CSTSGESSAYEQYF. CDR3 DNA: TGCAGTACCAGTGGCGAATCCTCCGCCTACGAGCAGTACTTC.